The TCR beta chain under discussion was sequenced for a study of blood T cell repertoires in COVID-19. Study-wide background: Sites across the United States, Italy and Spain contributed samples from acute and convalescent COVID-19. In each case, the material was cDNA or gDNA derived from T cells, B-cell-depleted T cells, or PBMCs.

In the authors' workflow: The assay estimated nucleated cells by amplifying reference gene primers. TCRdb's copy holds only in-frame clones and misses some; the assay was immunoSEQ multiplex PCR. The V and J calls and clone size are taken from that table; D and trimming were inferred from the DNA. The sample has about 120,000 clones; about 85% are singletons. The receptor was derived from a man aged 35-49 years with acute or convalescent COVID-19. Sequences were obtained from peripheral blood.

CDR3 protein: CASRAGTYEQYF. The CDR3 coding sequence is TGTGCCAGCAGGGCGGGGACCTACGAGCAGTACTTC. The V call is TRBV13, the J call TRBJ2-7; D is possibly TRBD2 (6 bases). This CDR3 is built from 12 residues. Looked up from germline, CDR1 is PRHDT and CDR2 is FYEKMQ (reference sequence). V was clipped by 6 bases and J by 2 bases, with 8 bases between them.